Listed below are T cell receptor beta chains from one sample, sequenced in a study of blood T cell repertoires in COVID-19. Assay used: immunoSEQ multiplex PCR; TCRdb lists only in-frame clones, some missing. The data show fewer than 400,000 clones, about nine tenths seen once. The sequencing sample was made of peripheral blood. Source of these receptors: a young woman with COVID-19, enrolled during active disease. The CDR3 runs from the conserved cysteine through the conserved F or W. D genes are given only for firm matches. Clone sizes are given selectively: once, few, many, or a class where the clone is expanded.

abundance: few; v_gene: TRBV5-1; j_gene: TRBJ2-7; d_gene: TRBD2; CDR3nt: TGCGCCAGCAGCCCAGGACCGGGACTAGCGGGGAACGACTACGAGCAGTACTTC; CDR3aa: CASSPGPGLAGNDYEQYF
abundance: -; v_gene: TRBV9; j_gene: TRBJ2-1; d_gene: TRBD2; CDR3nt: TGTGCCAGCAGCTCACCCCCCGGGAGCGGGGGGGCCTGGGAGCAGTTCTTC; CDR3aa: CASSSPPGSGGAWEQFF
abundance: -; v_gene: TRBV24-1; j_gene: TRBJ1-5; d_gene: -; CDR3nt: TGTGCCACCGGACCCGGGACTGGCTCCTTCTTATTCAATCAGCCCCAGCATTTT; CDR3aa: CATGPGTGSFLFNQPQHF
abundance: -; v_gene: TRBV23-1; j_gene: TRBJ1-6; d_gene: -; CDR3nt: TGCGCCAGCAGTCAACGGCAGGGCGACTCCTATAATTCACCCCTCCACTTT; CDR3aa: CASSQRQGDSYNSPLHF
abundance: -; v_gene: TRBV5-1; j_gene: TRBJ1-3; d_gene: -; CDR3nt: TGCGCCAGCAGCTTGGCGAGCTCTGGAAACACCATATATTTT; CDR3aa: CASSLASSGNTIYF
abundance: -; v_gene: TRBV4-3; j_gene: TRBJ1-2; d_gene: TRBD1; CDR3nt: TGCGCCAGCAGCCCCGGGACAGGGTTCTATGGCTACACCTTC; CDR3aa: CASSPGTGFYGYTF
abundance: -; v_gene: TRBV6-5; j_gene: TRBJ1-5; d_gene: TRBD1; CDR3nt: TGTGCCAGCATCATAGGGACAGGGAATCAGCCCCAGCATTTT; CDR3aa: CASIIGTGNQPQHF
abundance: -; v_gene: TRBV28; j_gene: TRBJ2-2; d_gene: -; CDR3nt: TGTGCCAGCAGGGGGGGGCAGGGTAACACCGGGGAGCTGTTTTTT; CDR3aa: CASRGGQGNTGELFF
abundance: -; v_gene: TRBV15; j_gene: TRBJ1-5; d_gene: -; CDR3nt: TGTGCCACCAGCCCTATAGAAAGCAATCAGCCCCAGCATTTT; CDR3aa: CATSPIESNQPQHF
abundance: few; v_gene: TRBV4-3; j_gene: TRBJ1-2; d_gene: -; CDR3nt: TGCGCCAGCAGCCAAGGTTCACGCCAGGGGAATGGCTACACCTTC; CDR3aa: CASSQGSRQGNGYTF
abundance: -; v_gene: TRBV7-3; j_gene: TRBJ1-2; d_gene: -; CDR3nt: TGTGCCAGCAGCCGCCTAGGGGCGGATGGCTACACCTTC; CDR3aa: CASSRLGADGYTF
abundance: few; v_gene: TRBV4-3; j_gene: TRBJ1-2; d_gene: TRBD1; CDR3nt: TGCGCCAGCAGCCAAGACAGGGGGCTTGAAGGCTACACCTTC; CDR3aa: CASSQDRGLEGYTF
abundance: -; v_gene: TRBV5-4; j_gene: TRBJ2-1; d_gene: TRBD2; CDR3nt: TGTGCCAGCCTAGCCGATAGCGGGGGGGCCCCCAATGAGCAGTTCTTC; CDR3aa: CASLADSGGAPNEQFF
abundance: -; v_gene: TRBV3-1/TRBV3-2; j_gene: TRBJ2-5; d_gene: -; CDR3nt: TGTGCCAGCAGCAGCCGTTGGGAGACCCAGTACTTC; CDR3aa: CASSSRWETQYF
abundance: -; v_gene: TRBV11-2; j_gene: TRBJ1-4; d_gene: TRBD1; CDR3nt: TGTGCCAGCAGCTCCCCGGACAGGCTCGCAACTAATGAAAAACTGTTTTTT; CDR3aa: CASSSPDRLATNEKLFF
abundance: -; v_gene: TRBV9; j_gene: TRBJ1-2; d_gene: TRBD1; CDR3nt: TGTGCCAGCAGGCCCCAGGGGGCGTGGGGCTACACCTTC; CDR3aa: CASRPQGAWGYTF
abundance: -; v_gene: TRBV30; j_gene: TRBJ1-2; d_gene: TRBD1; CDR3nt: TGTGCCTGGAGTGTCGGGGACAGGATCCCAATCAGCTATGGCTACACCTTC; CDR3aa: CAWSVGDRIPISYGYTF
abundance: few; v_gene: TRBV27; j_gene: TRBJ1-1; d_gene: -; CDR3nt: TGTGCCAGCAGTTTATGGCAGGGAAACACTGAAGCTTTCTTT; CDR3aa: CASSLWQGNTEAFF
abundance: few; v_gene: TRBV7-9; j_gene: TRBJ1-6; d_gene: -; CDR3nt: TGTGCCAGCAGCTTAGATGGGGGGCGCGGGGGTTCACCCCTCCACTTT; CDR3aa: CASSLDGGRGGSPLHF
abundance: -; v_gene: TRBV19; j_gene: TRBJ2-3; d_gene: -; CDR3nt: TGTGCCAGTAGTACGCAGCCCTACAGGGACGCGTCAGATACGCAGTATTTT; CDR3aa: CASSTQPYRDASDTQYF